The rows below give T cell receptor beta chains drawn from one sample of a study of T cells in tumors after PD-1 blockade. The protocol was immunoSEQ multiplex PCR, while the TCRdb copy is restricted to in-frame clones and leaves out a portion. In the table there are 15,000 or so clones, approximately 80% of which are singletons. Sequenced material: PBMCs, taken after anti-PD-1 treatment. Receptors originate from a human donor with basal cell carcinoma. CDR3s include the opening cysteine and the closing phenylalanine or tryptophan. A D gene is named only where the DNA matches it firmly. Size values are once, few and many counts, or a class for expanded clones, and some rows have none.

j_call | clone_size | d_call | v_call | cdr3_aa | cdr3_nt
TRBJ1-6 | NA | NA | TRBV7-2 | CASSLALGPNSPLHF | TGTGCCAGCAGCTTAGCTCTAGGGCCCAATTCACCCCTCCACTTT
TRBJ2-3 | NA | NA | TRBV14 | CASSRQGNTDTQYF | TGTGCCAGCAGCCGGCAGGGGAACACAGATACGCAGTATTTT
TRBJ2-4 | NA | TRBD2 | TRBV19 | CASSSELAGGSNIQYF | TGTGCCAGTAGTAGTGAGCTAGCGGGGGGATCGAACATTCAGTACTTC
TRBJ2-2 | NA | TRBD2 | TRBV7-2 | CASSLALTSGRTGELFF | TGTGCCAGCAGCTTAGCGCTGACTAGCGGGAGAACCGGGGAGCTGTTTTTT
TRBJ2-2 | NA | TRBD2 | TRBV7-6 | CASSFRGRGTGELFF | TGTGCCAGCAGCTTCCGCGGGAGAGGCACCGGGGAGCTGTTTTTT
TRBJ1-1 | NA | NA | TRBV5-1 | CASSVRQGGMNTEAFF | TGCGCCAGCAGCGTTCGGCAGGGCGGTATGAACACTGAAGCTTTCTTT
TRBJ2-5 | NA | NA | TRBV28 | CASRHQGTLYETQYF | TGTGCCAGCAGACATCAGGGTACCCTCTACGAGACCCAGTACTTC
TRBJ1-2 | NA | NA | TRBV12-3/TRBV12-4 | CASSRTHQSGYTF | TGTGCCAGCAGTCGGACTCATCAGAGTGGCTACACCTTC
TRBJ2-5 | NA | NA | TRBV9 | CASSSRGGLETQYF | TGTGCCAGCAGCTCCCGTGGGGGGCTAGAGACCCAGTACTTC
TRBJ2-1 | once | TRBD2 | TRBV2 | CASCYGWGGEGSSYNEQFF | TGTGCCAGCTGTTACGGGTGGGGGGGGGAGGGGAGCTCCTACAATGAGCAGTTCTTC
TRBJ2-3 | NA | NA | TRBV19 | CASSIDARSTDTQYF | TGTGCCAGTAGTATAGATGCTAGGAGCACAGATACGCAGTATTTT
TRBJ1-1 | NA | NA | TRBV10-2 | CASIGRGDTEAFF | TGCGCCAGCATTGGAAGGGGGGACACTGAAGCTTTCTTT
TRBJ2-7 | NA | NA | TRBV15 | CATSRGRGYEQYF | TGTGCCACCAGCAGAGGGCGGGGCTACGAGCAGTACTTC
TRBJ1-6 | NA | TRBD1 | TRBV5-1 | CASSPTTGVNSPLHF | TGCGCCAGCAGCCCAACGACAGGGGTTAATTCACCCCTCCACTTT
TRBJ2-7 | NA | NA | TRBV2 | CASVAFIVGSYEQYF | TGTGCCAGTGTCGCTTTTATCGTCGGCTCCTACGAGCAGTACTTC
TRBJ2-3 | NA | TRBD2 | TRBV14 | CASRPSGSGTRAAQYF | TGTGCCAGCAGACCCAGTGGTAGCGGGACCCGGGCGGCGCAGTATTTT
TRBJ2-1 | NA | TRBD2 | TRBV9 | CASSAPLAGGGDNEQFF | TGTGCCAGCAGCGCGCCTTTAGCGGGGGGAGGGGATAATGAGCAGTTCTTC
TRBJ1-2 | NA | TRBD1 | TRBV20-1 | CSAGDSNGYTF | TGCAGTGCTGGGGACAGCAATGGCTACACCTTC
TRBJ1-5 | NA | NA | TRBV4-3 | CASSQDLSNQPQHF | TGCGCCAGCAGCCAAGATTTGAGCAATCAGCCCCAGCATTTT
TRBJ1-4 | NA | TRBD1 | TRBV28 | CASSFLAQGSEKLFF | TGTGCCAGCAGTTTTTTGGCACAGGGGAGTGAAAAACTGTTTTTT
TRBJ2-4 | NA | NA | TRBV21-1 | CASSLGPVAKNIQYF | TGTGCCAGCAGCCTCGGACCTGTAGCCAAAAACATTCAGTACTTC
TRBJ2-1 | NA | TRBD1 | TRBV20-1 | CSTGDNNEQFF | TGCAGTACAGGGGACAACAATGAGCAGTTCTTC
TRBJ1-3 | NA | NA | TRBV21-1 | CASSKDGGGRRGNTIYF | TGTGCCAGCAGCAAAGATGGAGGGGGCAGGCGGGGAAACACCATATATTTT
TRBJ1-6 | NA | NA | TRBV6-1 | CASSEGVGSSRNSPLHF | TGTGCCAGCAGTGAAGGGGTGGGGAGTTCCCGGAATTCACCCCTCCACTTT
TRBJ2-7 | once | TRBD2 | TRBV19 | CASSIALAGPPYEQYF | TGTGCCAGTAGTATAGCGCTAGCGGGGCCGCCCTACGAGCAGTACTTC